This T cell receptor beta chain was captured in a study of cytomegalovirus exposure and HLA in healthy donors. On the study more broadly: In an earlier analysis, approximately 120 million unique TCR beta sequences were found from 200 million or so T cells.

This clone has only one observation. As yet, its antigen is unknown. Study-wide points: CMV serostatus was the only immune exposure information that was available. Earlier analysis yielded a pattern in which most TCR beta V segments were productive about 90% or about 30% of the time.

V lost 4 bases to trimming and J lost 8 bases, with 11 bases between them. The CDR3 consists of 12 residues. Germline CDR1 and CDR2: MNHNS and SASEGT. PCR amplification relied on 60 Vbeta primers (plus 13 Jbeta primers). Under the authors' procedure: Per a later analysis, the number of unique TCR beta chains was some 82 million, of which around 9.9 million were shared. Here immunoSEQ multiplex PCR was the method, and the copy in TCRdb shows in-frame clones only, minus some. The V and J calls and clone size are taken from that table; D and trimming were inferred from the DNA. Of 100,000 to 150,000 clones in the sample, just over 70% were seen once.

The sequencing input was PBMCs. The chain combines TRBV6-1 with TRBJ1-2; tentative D call: TRBD1 (5 bases). This sequence originates from a woman aged 60-75 years in good health and CMV-seropositive. The CDR3 loop is CASSGVGQGYTF. In DNA, the CDR3 is TGTGCCAGCAGTGGTGTGGGGCAGGGCTACACCTTC.